Each of the 31 T cell receptor beta chains below was sequenced from the same sample in a study of blood T cells in healthy people across ages. Combining a sample-barcoded 5' primer with a J-beta primer mix, a second PCR ran for 7 to 11 cycles. MiXCR was run by TCRdb on the 5' RACE reads, yielding one entry per CDR3 protein. The sample has around 820,000 distinct CDR3 sequences, around a quarter seen once. In addition, the sample was reused for a study of T cells of mothers and their children.

The sample was blood. The receptors were gathered from a boy aged 5-17 years in good health.

The V and J genes are TRBV20-1 and TRBJ2-5; TRBD1 aligns across 7 bases. The J call may be faulty, since TRBJ2-1 better matches the DNA end. Germline V lookup: CDR1 DFQATT, CDR2 SNEGSKA (reference sequence). The length of the CDR3 is 14 residues. CDR3: CSASTTGLGNEQFF. The CDR3, as DNA: TGCAGTGCTAGCACGACAGGGCTGGGCAATGAGCAGTTCTTC.

In this sample, this clonotype turned up a few times. The chain is built from TRBV18 and TRBJ2-7; tentative D call: TRBD1 (7 bases). Trimming shortened V by 5 bases and J by 5 bases, and 16 bases separated the two germline ends. Germline CDR1 is KGHSH and CDR2 is LQKENI. This CDR3 comprises 14 residues. CDR3 sequence: CASSSGEDRDEQYF. DNA for the CDR3: TGTGCCAGCTCATCGGGGGAAGACAGGGACGAGCAGTACTTC.

The chain has TRBV28 and TRBJ2-7, with 9 bases matching TRBD1. Trimming cost V 2 bases and J 2 bases; bases outside gene matches: 13. CDR1 and CDR2 (germline): MDHEN, SYDVKM. The CDR3 covers 18 residues. CDR3 amino acids: CASSLAPTWTGATYEQYF. CDR3 DNA sequence: TGTGCCAGCAGTTTAGCCCCTACCTGGACAGGGGCAACCTACGAGCAGTACTTC.

This clonotype was recorded many times. V is TRBV2 and J is TRBJ2-7; D may be TRBD1 or TRBD2 (5 bases each). Trimming shortened V by 4 bases and J by 4 bases, and 8 bases separated the two germline ends. The CDR3 covers 12 residues. CDR1 and CDR2 (germline): SNHLY, FYNNEI. CDR3 in DNA: TGTGCCAGCAGTGCTGGGGGTTACGAGCAGTACTTC. Protein sequence: CASSAGGYEQYF.

This clonotype was picked up a small number of times. This chain connects TRBV7-9 to TRBJ2-3; 10 bases align to TRBD2. CDR1 and CDR2 from the germline V gene are SEHNR and FQNEAQ (reference sequence). J was trimmed by 0 bases and V by 3 bases; bases with no gene match: 12. This CDR3 has 19 amino acids. The CDR3 region is CASSFWPSGSIISTDTQYF. For the CDR3, the DNA is TGTGCCAGCAGCTTCTGGCCTAGCGGGAGTATAATAAGCACAGATACGCAGTATTTT.

In this sample, this clonotype turned up a few times. The CDR3 protein is CSASWEYDGETQYF. In nucleotides, the CDR3 is TGCAGTGCTAGCTGGGAATATGATGGCGAGACCCAGTACTTC. This chain joins TRBV20-1 and TRBJ2-5, with no clear D. The germline V gene has CDR1 DFQATT and CDR2 SNEGSKA (reference sequence). Trimming removed 3 bases from V and 5 bases from J, with 16 bases in between. The CDR3 is 14 residues long.

There are a few counts of this clonotype. V is TRBV6-2 or TRBV6-3 and J is TRBJ2-2, with TRBD1 identical over 7 bases. Germline V gene sequence: CDR1 MNHEY, CDR2 SVGEGT. This CDR3 is built from 14 residues. The ends lost 4 bases at V and 6 bases at J; junction bases unmatched: 5. In nucleotides, the CDR3 is TGTGCCAGCAGTTTCCTGACAGGGCCCGGGGAGCTGTTTTTT. Encoded protein: CASSFLTGPGELFF.

J is TRBJ1-2 and V is TRBV5-6; 9 nucleotides line up with TRBD1. Germline CDR1 SGHDT, CDR2 YYEEEE. The CDR3 is made up of 17 amino acids. J gave up 0 bases and V 0 bases, and 6 bases lay outside the gene matches. The CDR3 bases are TGTGCCAGCAGCTTGGGGACAGGGGCCGGTGCTAACTATGGCTACACCTTC. Translated, it gives CASSLGTGAGANYGYTF.

The chain has TRBV5-1 and TRBJ2-1; D is ambiguous. V lost 0 bases to trimming and J lost 5 bases, with 9 bases between them. The CDR3 has 14 amino acids. Germline V gene sequence: CDR1 SGHRS, CDR2 YFSETQ. CDR3 sequence (DNA): TGCGCCAGCAGCTTGGTTCGGGCGAACAATGAGCAGTTCTTC. As protein: CASSLVRANNEQFF.

The rearrangement links TRBV20-1 to TRBJ1-5; D remains unclear. CDR1 is DFQATT, CDR2 SNEGSKA, per germline (reference sequence). The V gene lost 3 bases and the J gene lost 5 bases, with 20 bases spanning the gap. This CDR3 comprises 16 residues. The CDR3 sequence: CSASDRRLGGHQPQHF. The CDR3 bases are TGCAGTGCTAGCGATAGGAGACTCGGAGGGCATCAGCCCCAGCATTTT.

V is TRBV28 and J is TRBJ2-1; 8 bases fit TRBD1. The J call may be mistaken, given a closer DNA end match to TRBJ2-7. Germline CDR1 is MDHEN and CDR2 is SYDVKM. The length of the CDR3 is 16 residues. The CDR3 region is CASSHSGTGGTYEQYF. Written as DNA, the CDR3 is TGTGCCAGCAGTCACTCAGGGACAGGCGGTACCTACGAGCAGTACTTC.

The chain uses TRBV27 and TRBJ2-7; D possibly uses TRBD1 or TRBD2 (5 bases each). CDR1 is MNHEY, CDR2 SMNVEV, per germline (reference sequence). Trimming removed 4 bases from V and 0 bases from J, with 10 bases in between. This CDR3 has 14 residues. The CDR3 sequence: CASSWGRSSYEQYF. The CDR3 nucleotides are TGTGCCAGCAGTTGGGGACGGAGCTCCTACGAGCAGTACTTC.

This clonotype has only a few counts. The chain uses TRBV25-1 and TRBJ1-2, with 8 bases that match TRBD1. The CDR3 runs 14 residues. The J segment lost 3 bases and the V segment lost 3 bases, leaving 3 bases of the junction unmatched. CDR1 is MGHDK and CDR2 is SYGVNS in the germline V gene. In DNA, the CDR3 is TGTGCCAGCAGTGAGGACAGGGCCGACTATGGCTACACCTTC. Translated, it gives CASSEDRADYGYTF.

The sample holds many counts of this clonotype. The chain carries TRBV6-6 and TRBJ2-3; D ambiguous. The germline V gene encodes CDR1 MNHNY and CDR2 SVGAGI (reference sequence). Trimming took off 5 bases at V and 2 bases at J, with 20 bases between the two ends. CDR3 length: 17 residues. The CDR3 DNA follows: TGTGCCAGCAGTCCATTAGACCCAACTGAAACCACAGATACGCAGTATTTT. Protein sequence: CASSPLDPTETTDTQYF.

V and J are TRBV12-5 and TRBJ2-6; D is ambiguous. Trimming removed 0 bases at V and 0 bases at J, with 12 bases between. Per germline, CDR1 LGHNT and CDR2 FRNRAP. The CDR3 is 18 residues long. The CDR3 spells CASGLVPGESSGANVLTF. In nucleotides, the CDR3 is TGTGCTAGTGGTTTGGTACCCGGTGAGAGCTCTGGGGCCAACGTCCTGACTTTC.

This clonotype appeared a single time. This chain uses TRBV9 with TRBJ2-3; unclear D gene. Trimming cost V 0 bases and J 6 bases, with 11 bases left between them. Germline CDR1 reads SGDLS; CDR2 reads YYNGEE. The CDR3 totals 14 residues. For the CDR3, the DNA is TGTGCCAGCAGCGTAGAAGGTTCTCGGGATACGCAGTATTTT. This sequence encodes CASSVEGSRDTQYF.

This clonotype was seen only a few times. Its ends do not fully match the called genes, so a read error is possible. The genes are TRBV7-8 and TRBJ2-2; 9 bases match TRBD1. The CDR3 has 16 amino acids. CDR1 is SGHVS, CDR2 FQNEAQ, per germline. As DNA, the CDR3 is TGTGCCAGCAATCTGCCGGGACAGGGTAACACTGGGGAGCTGTTTTTT. Translation: CASNLPGQGNTGELFF.

Written as DNA, the CDR3 is TGTGCCAGCAGCCAGACCCTTTTCGGCTACACCTTC. Residues: CASSQTLFGYTF. This sequence joins TRBV28 and TRBJ1-2; D is unclear. With 6 bases removed from V and 8 bases from J, the gap between germline ends came to 13 bases. CDR1 is MDHEN and CDR2 is SYDVKM in the germline V gene. The CDR3 sequence is 12 residues long.

This chain uses TRBV10-3 with TRBJ1-4, with D unclear. Trimming removed 11 bases at V and 11 bases at J, with 21 bases between. From germline, CDR1 is ENHRY and CDR2 SYGVKD. The CDR3 spans 13 residues. In nucleotides, the CDR3 is TGTGCCGTGCAGGACTTCGCCACTAAGAAACTGTTTTTT. Amino acid sequence: CAVQDFATKKLFF.

This clonotype was observed a few times. V gene TRBV10-2 combines with J gene TRBJ2-5; 7 bases map to TRBD2. The germline gives CDR1 WSHSY, CDR2 SAAADI. Losses at the gene ends were 7 bases for V and 1 base for J; bases not matched to a gene: 3. There are 13 residues in the CDR3. CDR3 amino acids: CASKPSGQETQYF. The CDR3 region has the DNA TGCGCCAGCAAGCCTAGCGGCCAAGAGACCCAGTACTTC.

This chain joins TRBV20-1 and TRBJ1-2, with TRBD1 matching over 8 bases. CDR3 length equals 17 residues. J gave up 5 bases and V 3 bases, and 17 bases lay outside the gene matches. The germline gives CDR1 DFQATT, CDR2 SNEGSKA (reference sequence). The CDR3 loop is CSARRGTGSFLGYGYTF. For the CDR3, the DNA is TGCAGTGCTAGGAGAGGGACAGGATCCTTCCTCGGGTATGGCTACACCTTC.

The chain has TRBV21-1 and TRBJ2-5. TRBV21-1 is recorded as a pseudogene. The CDR3 extends over 10 amino acids. CDR3 amino acids: CASVEETQYF. CDR3 DNA sequence: TGTGCCAGCGTAGAGGAGACCCAGTACTTC.

The J gene is TRBJ1-1, the V gene TRBV29-1; 10 bases fit TRBD1. Germline V gene sequence: CDR1 SQVTM, CDR2 ANQGSEA. This CDR3 has 16 residues. V lost 5 bases, J lost 1 base, and 10 bases stayed unmatched. In DNA, the CDR3 is TGCAGCGTTCCAGACAGGGGGCTGGCCGGGAACACTGAAGCTTTCTTT. Translating it yields CSVPDRGLAGNTEAFF. Combining the CDR3 with reference TRBV29-1 and TRBJ1-1 gives the whole variable domain SAVISQKPSRDICQRGTSLTIQCQVDSQVTMMFWYRQQPGQSLTLIATANQGSEATYESGFVIDKFPISRPNLTFSTLTVSNMSPEDSSIYLCSVPDRGLAGNTEAFFGQGTRLTVV.

This clonotype has a handful of counts. The chain recombines TRBV6-2 or TRBV6-3 with TRBJ1-6; TRBD1 is a possible D gene (5 bases). Germline CDR1 MNHEY, CDR2 SVGEGT. The CDR3 covers 14 residues. V was trimmed by 4 bases and J by 8 bases, leaving 12 bases between them. The CDR3 DNA reads as TGTGCCAGCAGTTCCCGGGACTACGATTCACCCCTCCACTTT. The encoded protein is CASSSRDYDSPLHF.

This clonotype was seen a few times. J is TRBJ1-1 and V is TRBV7-9, with 7 bases aligning to TRBD1. The CDR3 is 15 amino acids. Germline-derived CDR1 and CDR2 are SEHNR and FQNEAQ (reference sequence). After removal of 2 bases from V and 4 bases from J, the junction contained 7 bases not matched to a gene. Here the CDR3 reads CASSLFSGTVTEAFF. CDR3 in DNA: TGTGCCAGCAGCTTATTTAGCGGGACAGTCACTGAAGCTTTCTTT.

The rearrangement joins TRBV7-3 to TRBJ2-1; 8 bases are a match to TRBD1. The CDR3 is 21 amino acids. The V gene's germline CDR1 is SGHTA and CDR2 FQGTGA. V was clipped by 5 bases and J by 5 bases; unmatched bases: 26. CDR3 sequence reads: CASSLITGTGVQPGTHNEQFF. The CDR3 nucleotides are TGTGCCAGCAGCCTCATAACCGGGACAGGTGTTCAACCGGGCACACACAATGAGCAGTTCTTC.

J is TRBJ1-2 and V is TRBV5-5; D uncertain. This CDR3 region has 15 residues. CDR1 SGHKS and CDR2 YYEKEE come from the germline V gene (reference sequence). V shed 4 bases and J shed 1 base, with 14 bases lying between them. CDR3 bases: TGTGCCAGCAGCCCCGAGTTCGGGATTAACTATGGCTACACCTTC. Amino acid sequence: CASSPEFGINYGYTF.

V gene TRBV12-3 or TRBV12-4 combines with J gene TRBJ2-1; TRBD1 agrees at 8 bases. The CDR3 consists of 15 residues. Losses at the gene ends were 2 bases for V and 1 base for J; bases not matched to a gene: 1. CDR3 sequence reads: CASSLRTGSYNEQFF. For the CDR3, the DNA is TGTGCCAGCAGTTTAAGGACAGGGTCCTACAATGAGCAGTTCTTC.

The chain links TRBV2 to TRBJ2-5; a possible D gene is TRBD2 (6 bases). The last part of the DNA fits TRBJ2-7 better; the J call may be wrong. The CDR3 has 14 residues. Germline-derived CDR1 and CDR2 are SNHLY and FYNNEI. In nucleotides, the CDR3 is TGTGCCAGCAGAGACGGAGGGGTACCCTACGAGCAGTACTTC. Protein: CASRDGGVPYEQYF.

V gene TRBV28 combines with J gene TRBJ2-3; 8 bases agree with TRBD2. Germline V gene sequence: CDR1 MDHEN, CDR2 SYDVKM. V shed 6 bases, J shed 3 bases, and the junction held 8 bases outside the gene matches. This CDR3 comprises 15 residues. This CDR3 reads CASSDRRLATDTQYF. Here the CDR3 DNA reads TGTGCCAGCAGCGATCGGAGACTAGCGACAGATACGCAGTATTTT.

This rearrangement joins TRBV4-3 to TRBJ2-5, with no clear D. This CDR3 comprises 15 residues. V was cut by 0 bases and J by 5 bases, with 13 bases left in between. Germline V gene sequence: CDR1 LGHNA, CDR2 YSLEER. This chain's CDR3 is CASSQEGRQTETQYF. DNA of the CDR3: TGCGCCAGCAGCCAAGAGGGAAGGCAGACGGAGACCCAGTACTTC.